Following are 23 T cell receptor beta chains from one sample sequenced in a study of T cell responses to AZD1222 COVID-19 vaccine. The protocol was immunoSEQ multiplex PCR, while the TCRdb copy is restricted to in-frame clones and leaves out a portion. The sample consists of about 25,000 clones, 80% to 90% of them appearing once. The sample was peripheral blood, taken 28 days after the second AZD1222 dose. These receptors were collected from an adult who received the AZD1222 COVID-19 vaccine.

The chain is built from TRBV2 and TRBJ2-1; 10 bases are a match to TRBD2. Looked up from germline, CDR1 is SNHLY and CDR2 is FYNNEI. Germline trimming cut 7 bases from V and 6 bases from J; bases unmatched to any gene: 12. The CDR3 is 16 residues long. In nucleotides, the CDR3 is TGTGCCAGCACTCCCTCTACTAGCGGGATTACCAATGAGCAGTTCTTC. It encodes CASTPSTSGITNEQFF.

V is TRBV2 and J is TRBJ1-6; D unresolved. Germline lookup yields CDR1 SNHLY and CDR2 FYNNEI. V gave up 8 bases and J gave up 7 bases, with 9 bases separating them. The CDR3 is 12 amino acids. The CDR3 nucleotides are TGTGCCAGCCAGATACTCAATTCACCCCTCCACTTT. It translates to CASQILNSPLHF.

J is TRBJ2-7 and V is TRBV13, with D possibly TRBD2 on 6 matching bases. V lost 4 bases to trimming and J lost 6 bases, with 16 bases between them. The CDR3 contains 14 residues. Germline CDR1 and CDR2: PRHDT and FYEKMQ (reference sequence). CDR3 in amino acids: CASSYQSRGSEQYF. CDR3 in DNA: TGTGCCAGCAGCTACCAATCGCGGGGATCCGAGCAGTACTTC.

The chain uses TRBV6-5 and TRBJ2-3; D is undetermined. The V end lost 0 bases, the J end lost 6 bases, and 4 bases lay between the germline ends. Germline values: CDR1 MNHEY, CDR2 SVGAGI. The CDR3 length is 12 residues. The CDR3 DNA sequence: TGTGCCAGCAGTTACTCCGGGGATACGCAGTATTTT. Its translation: CASSYSGDTQYF.

The chain combines TRBV7-9 with TRBJ1-6; D remains unclear. V lost 5 bases to trimming and J lost 5 bases, with 13 bases between them. The CDR3 consists of 15 residues. Per the germline V gene, CDR1 is SEHNR and CDR2 is FQNEAQ (reference sequence). CDR3: CASSPQILNNSPLHF. As DNA, the CDR3 is TGTGCCAGCAGCCCTCAGATTCTAAATAATTCACCCCTCCACTTT. Full variable domain (rest looked up from reference TRBV7-9 and TRBJ1-6): DTGVSQNPRHKITKRGQNVTFRCDPISEHNRLYWYRQTLGQGPEFLTYFQNEAQLEKSRLLSDRFSAERPKGSFSTLEIQRTEQGDSAMYLCASSPQILNNSPLHFGNGTRLTVT.

The V and J genes are TRBV7-3 and TRBJ2-7; tentative D call: TRBD2 (5 bases). The CDR3 consists of 14 residues. The V end was cut by 6 bases, the J end by 1 base, with 13 bases between. CDR1 and CDR2 (germline): SGHTA, FQGTGA. The CDR3 bases are TGTGCCAGCAGGGTCTCGGCGGGTTCCTACGAGCAGTACTTC. It codes for CASRVSAGSYEQYF.

The chain is built from TRBV24-1 and TRBJ2-3, with TRBD1 matching over 7 bases. Unmatched junction bases numbered 6, after V lost 3 bases and J lost 7 bases. Germline assignment: CDR1 KGHDR and CDR2 SFDVKD. The CDR3 runs 14 residues. This CDR3 reads CATSDPGTANTQYF. CDR3 DNA: TGTGCCACCAGTGATCCTGGGACAGCCAATACGCAGTATTTT.

This chain joins TRBV5-1 and TRBJ2-7; TRBD1 matches 8 bases. This CDR3 is 15 amino acids long. Germline lookup yields CDR1 SGHRS and CDR2 YFSETQ. Trimming at V came to 4 bases and at J to 3 bases, leaving 9 bases not matched to a gene. In DNA form, the CDR3 reads TGCGCCAGCAGCCCCACCGGGACAGGCTTCTACGAGCAGTACTTC. This sequence encodes CASSPTGTGFYEQYF.

This chain links TRBV4-3 with TRBJ2-1; the D is unclear. The germline V gene has CDR1 LGHNA and CDR2 YSLEER. The CDR3 length is 14 residues. Trimming removed 3 bases from V and 8 bases from J, with 14 bases in between. CDR3 sequence: CASSHQRGRDEQFF. The CDR3 DNA reads as TGCGCCAGCAGCCACCAGCGAGGACGGGATGAGCAGTTCTTC.

The CDR3 region is CASNRGGQETQYF. CDR3 coding DNA: TGTGCCAGCAACAGGGGCGGCCAAGAGACCCAGTACTTC. This chain uses TRBV6-5 with TRBJ2-5; 7 bases fit TRBD1. Looked up from germline, CDR1 is MNHEY and CDR2 is SVGAGI. V shed 7 bases and J 1 base; nucleotides not matched to a gene: 3. The CDR3 is 13 residues long.

The V gene is TRBV11-2, the J gene TRBJ2-3; a weak D match, TRBD1 (5 bases). This CDR3 has 17 residues. Trimming left V 4 bases short and J 2 bases short, with 19 bases between. Germline V lookup: CDR1 SGHAT, CDR2 FQNNGV. In DNA form, the CDR3 reads TGTGCCAGCAGCTCCCCAAGGGGAAGGACCCCCACAGATACGCAGTATTTT. This translates into CASSSPRGRTPTDTQYF.

V gene TRBV5-8 combines with J gene TRBJ2-1; D call uncertain. V shed 10 bases and J shed 0 bases, with 14 bases lying between them. The CDR3 is 14 residues long. Germline V lookup: CDR1 SGHTS, CDR2 YDEGEE. The CDR3 spells CACQYRSSYNEQFF. CDR3 nucleotide sequence: TGTGCCTGCCAATATCGGAGCTCCTACAATGAGCAGTTCTTC.

The CDR3 is CASSSGLEQETQYF. In nucleotides, the CDR3 is TGCGCCAGCAGTTCCGGACTTGAACAAGAGACCCAGTACTTC. The chain uses TRBV10-2 and TRBJ2-5; D is possibly TRBD2 (5 bases). Trimming removed 5 bases at V and 2 bases at J, with 12 bases between. Germline CDR1 WSHSY, CDR2 SAAADI. The CDR3 spans 14 residues.

V and J are TRBV29-1 and TRBJ2-3; 12 nucleotides match TRBD2. Germline CDR1 reads SQVTM; CDR2 reads ANQGSEA. The V and J ends lost 2 bases and 1 base, in that order; junction bases with no gene match: 4. CDR3 length equals 16 residues. The CDR3 DNA reads as TGCAGCGTTGAACTAGCGGGAGGGCTTGGCACAGATACGCAGTATTTT. This gives the protein CSVELAGGLGTDTQYF.

This clone was found once. The V gene is TRBV2, the J gene TRBJ1-4; D remains unclear. The V gene lost 4 bases and the J gene lost 8 bases, with 11 bases spanning the gap. Germline V CDR1 and CDR2: SNHLY, FYNNEI. The CDR3 has 13 residues. The CDR3 DNA reads TGTGCCAGCAGTGCCGAGAGGATAGAAAAACTGTTTTTT. It specifies CASSAERIEKLFF.

The chain couples TRBV20-1 to TRBJ2-1; D is ambiguous. The germline V gene has CDR1 DFQATT and CDR2 SNEGSKA (reference sequence). The CDR3 is 11 residues long. Trimming removed 0 bases from V and 8 bases from J, with 5 bases in between. DNA for the CDR3: TGCAGTGCTAGAGATCGCTATGAGCAGTTCTTC. Its translation: CSARDRYEQFF.

The chain uses TRBV2 and TRBJ1-6, with D tentatively TRBD1 (6 bases). Germline-derived CDR1 and CDR2 are SNHLY and FYNNEI. The CDR3 runs to 15 residues. The V end lost 1 base, the J end lost 7 bases, and 11 bases lay between the germline ends. Here the CDR3 reads CASSEEGQGNSPLHF. The CDR3, as DNA: TGTGCCAGCAGTGAAGAAGGTCAGGGGAATTCACCCCTCCACTTT.

The chain is built from TRBV7-3 and TRBJ2-7; tentatively, D is TRBD1 (6 bases). CDR3 length: 14 residues. CDR1 and CDR2 from the germline V gene are SGHTA and FQGTGA. Trimming pared 2 bases from V and 2 bases from J, leaving 10 bases between. CDR3 in amino acids: CASSLSQGPYEQYF. In DNA, the CDR3 is TGTGCCAGCAGCTTATCACAGGGCCCCTACGAGCAGTACTTC.

The chain employs TRBV19 and TRBJ1-1; TRBD1 is a possible D gene (6 bases). V dropped 7 bases and J dropped 2 bases, with 14 bases sitting between them. The CDR3 is 14 residues long. From germline, CDR1 is LNHDA and CDR2 SQIVND (reference sequence). CDR3 in amino acids: CASTPQQGNTEAFF. The DNA of the CDR3 is TGTGCCAGTACCCCCCAACAGGGTAACACTGAAGCTTTCTTT.

The genes are TRBV28 and TRBJ2-1, with 10 bases lining up with TRBD2. J was trimmed by 6 bases and V by 8 bases; bases with no gene match: 7. Germline CDR1 MDHEN, CDR2 SYDVKM. CDR3 size: 14 residues. As DNA, the CDR3 is TGTGCCAGCCTAACCGGGACTAGCGTCAATGAGCAGTTCTTC. Protein product: CASLTGTSVNEQFF.

CDR3 in DNA: TGTGCCAGCAGCCAGGTTGTCGGAGGGTCAAATGAGCAGTTCTTC. Protein product: CASSQVVGGSNEQFF. This chain connects TRBV14 to TRBJ2-1; possibly TRBD2 for D (6 bases). V lost 3 bases and J lost 7, with 16 bases in between. Per germline, CDR1 SGHDN and CDR2 FVKESK. The CDR3 consists of 15 residues.

CDR3 sequence: CASSFRWGDNTGELFF. CDR3 nucleotides: TGTGCCAGCTCTTTCCGATGGGGGGATAACACCGGGGAGCTGTTTTTT. V is TRBV27 and J is TRBJ2-2; a possible D gene is TRBD2 (6 bases). The CDR3 consists of 16 residues. Trimming took 8 bases from V and 2 from J, leaving 18 bases between them. Germline lookup yields CDR1 MNHEY and CDR2 SMNVEV (reference sequence).

The rearrangement links TRBV19 to TRBJ2-7, with D perhaps given as TRBD1 or TRBD2 (5 bases each). The CDR3 covers 14 residues. The germline V gene encodes CDR1 LNHDA and CDR2 SQIVND (reference sequence). The V end was cut by 4 bases, the J end by 0 bases, with 10 bases between. CDR3 region: CASSNPGSSYEQYF. DNA of the CDR3: TGTGCCAGTAGTAACCCAGGGAGCTCCTACGAGCAGTACTTC.